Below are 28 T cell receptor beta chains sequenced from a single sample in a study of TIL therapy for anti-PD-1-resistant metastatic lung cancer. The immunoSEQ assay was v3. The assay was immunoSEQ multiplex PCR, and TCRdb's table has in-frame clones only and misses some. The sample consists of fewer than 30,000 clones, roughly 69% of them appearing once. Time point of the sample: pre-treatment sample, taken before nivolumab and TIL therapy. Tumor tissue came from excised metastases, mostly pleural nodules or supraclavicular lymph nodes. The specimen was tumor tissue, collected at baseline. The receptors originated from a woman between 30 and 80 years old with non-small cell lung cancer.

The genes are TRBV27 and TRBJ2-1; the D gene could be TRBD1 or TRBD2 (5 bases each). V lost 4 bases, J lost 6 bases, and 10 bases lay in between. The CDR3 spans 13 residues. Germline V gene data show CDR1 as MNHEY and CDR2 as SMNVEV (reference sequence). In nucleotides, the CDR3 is TGTGCCAGCAGTTCTCGGGGCTTCAATGAGCAGTTCTTC. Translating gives CASSSRGFNEQFF.

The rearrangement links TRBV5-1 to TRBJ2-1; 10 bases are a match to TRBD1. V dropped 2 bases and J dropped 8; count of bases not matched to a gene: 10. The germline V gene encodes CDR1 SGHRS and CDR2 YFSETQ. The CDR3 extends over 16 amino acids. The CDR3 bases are TGCGCCAGCAGCTTCGCACCGGGACAGGGGATGTATGAGCAGTTCTTC. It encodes CASSFAPGQGMYEQFF.

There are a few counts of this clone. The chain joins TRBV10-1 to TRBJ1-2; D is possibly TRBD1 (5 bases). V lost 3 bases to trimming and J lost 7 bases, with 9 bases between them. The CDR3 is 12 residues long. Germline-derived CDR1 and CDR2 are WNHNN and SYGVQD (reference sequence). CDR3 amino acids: CASSEGDAGYTF. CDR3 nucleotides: TGCGCCAGCAGTGAAGGGGACGCTGGCTACACCTTC.

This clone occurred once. The CDR3 here is CASSPPLSQGVTGELFF. CDR3 sequence (DNA): TGCGCCAGCAGCCCCCCCTTGAGTCAGGGGGTTACCGGGGAGCTGTTTTTT. The chain employs TRBV5-1 and TRBJ2-2, with 7 bases lining up with TRBD1. V lost 4 bases, J lost 5 bases, and 14 bases stayed unmatched. This CDR3 comprises 17 residues. The germline V gene encodes CDR1 SGHRS and CDR2 YFSETQ.

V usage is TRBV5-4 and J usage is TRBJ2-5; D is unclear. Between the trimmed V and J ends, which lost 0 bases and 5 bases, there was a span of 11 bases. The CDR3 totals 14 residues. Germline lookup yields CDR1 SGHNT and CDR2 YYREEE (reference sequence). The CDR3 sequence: CASSLEAQGETQYF. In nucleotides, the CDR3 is TGTGCCAGCAGCTTGGAGGCACAAGGGGAGACCCAGTACTTC.

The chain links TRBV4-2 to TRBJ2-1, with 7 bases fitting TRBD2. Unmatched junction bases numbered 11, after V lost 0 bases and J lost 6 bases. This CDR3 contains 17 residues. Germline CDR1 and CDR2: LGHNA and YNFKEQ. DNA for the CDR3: TGTGCCAGCAGCCAAGATCTGGGGCTAGCGGCAGGCAATGAGCAGTTCTTC. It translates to CASSQDLGLAAGNEQFF.

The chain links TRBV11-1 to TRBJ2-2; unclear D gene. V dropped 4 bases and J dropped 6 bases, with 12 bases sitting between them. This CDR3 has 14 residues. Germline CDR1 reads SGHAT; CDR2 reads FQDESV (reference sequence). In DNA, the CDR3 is TGTGCCAGCAGCTCGATCAATAAGGCCGGGGAGCTGTTTTTT. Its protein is CASSSINKAGELFF. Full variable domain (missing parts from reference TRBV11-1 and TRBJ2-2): EAEVAQSPRYKITEKSQAVAFWCDPISGHATLYWYRQILGQGPELLVQFQDESVVDDSQLPKDRFSAERLKGVDSTLKIQPAELGDSAMYLCASSSINKAGELFFGEGSRLTVL.

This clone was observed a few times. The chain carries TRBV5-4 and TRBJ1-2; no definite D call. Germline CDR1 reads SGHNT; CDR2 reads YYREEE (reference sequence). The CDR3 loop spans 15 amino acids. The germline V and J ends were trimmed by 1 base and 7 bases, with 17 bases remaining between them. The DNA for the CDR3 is TGTGCCAGCAGCTTGTTTACTCTTGGAGTTGGTGGCTACACCTTC. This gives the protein CASSLFTLGVGGYTF. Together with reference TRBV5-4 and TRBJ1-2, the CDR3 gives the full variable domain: ETGVTQSPTHLIKTRGQQVTLRCSSQSGHNTVSWYQQALGQGPQFIFQYYREEENGRGNFPPRFSGLQFPNYSSELNVNALELDDSALYLCASSLFTLGVGGYTFGSGTRLTVV.

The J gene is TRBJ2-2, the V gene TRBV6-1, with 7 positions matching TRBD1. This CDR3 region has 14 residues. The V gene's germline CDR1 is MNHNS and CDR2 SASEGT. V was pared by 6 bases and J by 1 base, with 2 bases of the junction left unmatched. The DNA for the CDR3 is TGTGCCAGCAGGGGGACAGTGAACACCGGGGAGCTGTTTTTT. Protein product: CASRGTVNTGELFF.

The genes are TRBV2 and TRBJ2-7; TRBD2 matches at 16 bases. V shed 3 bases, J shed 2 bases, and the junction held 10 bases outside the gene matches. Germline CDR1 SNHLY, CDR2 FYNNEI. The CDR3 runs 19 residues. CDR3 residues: CASSDSGTSGRANPYEQYF. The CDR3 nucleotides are TGTGCCAGCAGTGACTCCGGGACTAGCGGGAGGGCCAATCCCTACGAGCAGTACTTC.

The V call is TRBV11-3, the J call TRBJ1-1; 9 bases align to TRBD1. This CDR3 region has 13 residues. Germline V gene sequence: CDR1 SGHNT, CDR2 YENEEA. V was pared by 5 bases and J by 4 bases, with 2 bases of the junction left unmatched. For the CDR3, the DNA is TGTGCCAGCAGCACAGGGGGCACCACTGAAGCTTTCTTT. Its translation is CASSTGGTTEAFF.

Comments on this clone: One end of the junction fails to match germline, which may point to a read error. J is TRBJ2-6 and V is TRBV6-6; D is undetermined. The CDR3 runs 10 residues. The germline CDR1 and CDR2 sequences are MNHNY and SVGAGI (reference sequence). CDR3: CASSDEVLTF. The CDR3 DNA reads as TGTGCCAGCAGTGACGAGGTCCTGACCTTC.

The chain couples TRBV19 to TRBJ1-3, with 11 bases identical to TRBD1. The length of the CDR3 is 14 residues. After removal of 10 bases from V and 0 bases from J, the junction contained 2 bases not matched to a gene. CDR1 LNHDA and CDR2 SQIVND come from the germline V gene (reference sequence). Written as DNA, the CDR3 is TGTGCCACTGGGACAGGGGGCTCTGGAAACACCATATATTTT. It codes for CATGTGGSGNTIYF.

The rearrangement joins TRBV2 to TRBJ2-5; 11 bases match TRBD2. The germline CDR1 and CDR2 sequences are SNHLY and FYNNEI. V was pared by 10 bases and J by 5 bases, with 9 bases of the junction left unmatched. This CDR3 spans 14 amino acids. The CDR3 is CATLLAGVDETQYF. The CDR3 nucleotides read TGTGCCACCTTACTAGCGGGAGTCGACGAGACCCAGTACTTC. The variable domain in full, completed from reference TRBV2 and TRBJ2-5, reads EPEVTQTPSHQVTQMGQEVILRCVPISNHLYFYWYRQILGQKVEFLVSFYNNEISEKSEIFDDQFSVERPDGSNFTLKIRSTKLEDSAMYFCATLLAGVDETQYFGPGTRLLVL.

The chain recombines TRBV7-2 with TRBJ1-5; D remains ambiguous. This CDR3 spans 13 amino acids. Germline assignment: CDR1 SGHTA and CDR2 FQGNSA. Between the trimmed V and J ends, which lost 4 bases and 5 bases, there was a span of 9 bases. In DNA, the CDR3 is TGTGCCAGCAGCTCGGACCGCCATCAGCCCCAGCATTTT. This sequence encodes CASSSDRHQPQHF.

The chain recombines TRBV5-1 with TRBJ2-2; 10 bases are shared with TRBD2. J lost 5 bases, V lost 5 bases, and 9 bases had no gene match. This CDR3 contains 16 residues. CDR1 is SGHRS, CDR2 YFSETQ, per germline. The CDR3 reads CASSKPSGSPTGELFF. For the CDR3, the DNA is TGCGCCAGCAGTAAACCTAGCGGGAGTCCAACCGGGGAGCTGTTTTTT.

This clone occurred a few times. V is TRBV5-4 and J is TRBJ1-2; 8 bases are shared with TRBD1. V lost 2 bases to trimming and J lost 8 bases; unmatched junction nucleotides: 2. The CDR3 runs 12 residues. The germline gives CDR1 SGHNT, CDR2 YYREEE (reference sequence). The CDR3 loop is CASSFGQGGYTF. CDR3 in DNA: TGTGCCAGCAGCTTCGGACAGGGCGGCTACACCTTC. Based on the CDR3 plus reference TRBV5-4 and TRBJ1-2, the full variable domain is ETGVTQSPTHLIKTRGQQVTLRCSSQSGHNTVSWYQQALGQGPQFIFQYYREEENGRGNFPPRFSGLQFPNYSSELNVNALELDDSALYLCASSFGQGGYTFGSGTRLTVV.

Written as DNA, the CDR3 is TGCAGCGTTGACGCGGAAGAGCAGTTCTTC. Amino acid sequence: CSVDAEEQFF. The chain employs TRBV29-1 and TRBJ2-1; D is undetermined. The CDR3 length is 10 residues. Trimming took 3 bases from V and 10 from J, leaving 7 bases between them. CDR1 is SQVTM, CDR2 ANQGSEA, per germline.

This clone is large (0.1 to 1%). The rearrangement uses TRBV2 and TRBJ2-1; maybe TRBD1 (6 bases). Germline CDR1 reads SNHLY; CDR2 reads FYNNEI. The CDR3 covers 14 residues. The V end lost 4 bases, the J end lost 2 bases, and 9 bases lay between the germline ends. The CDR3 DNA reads TGTGCCAGCAGTGCGAACAGGGCCTACAATGAGCAGTTCTTC. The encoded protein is CASSANRAYNEQFF. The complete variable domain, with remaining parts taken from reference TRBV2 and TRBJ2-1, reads EPEVTQTPSHQVTQMGQEVILRCVPISNHLYFYWYRQILGQKVEFLVSFYNNEISEKSEIFDDQFSVERPDGSNFTLKIRSTKLEDSAMYFCASSANRAYNEQFFGPGTRLTVL.

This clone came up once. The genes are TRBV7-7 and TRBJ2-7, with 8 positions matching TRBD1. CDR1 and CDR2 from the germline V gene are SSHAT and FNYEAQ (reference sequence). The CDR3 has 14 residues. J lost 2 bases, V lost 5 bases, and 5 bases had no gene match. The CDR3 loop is CASSKGTGPYEQYF. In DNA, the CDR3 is TGTGCCAGCAGCAAAGGGACAGGCCCCTACGAGCAGTACTTC.

CDR3 in amino acids: CASSLEDGAREKLFF. CDR3 in DNA: TGCGCCAGCAGCTTGGAGGACGGGGCTAGAGAAAAACTGTTTTTT. The rearrangement uses TRBV5-1 and TRBJ1-4, with a tentative D call TRBD1 (5 bases). Germline-derived CDR1 and CDR2 are SGHRS and YFSETQ. V was pared by 0 bases and J by 8 bases, with 14 bases between. The CDR3 runs to 15 residues. Full variable domain (remainder filled in from reference TRBV5-1 and TRBJ1-4): KAGVTQTPRYLIKTRGQQVTLSCSPISGHRSVSWYQQTPGQGLQFLFEYFSETQRNKGNFPGRFSGRQFSNSRSEMNVSTLELGDSALYLCASSLEDGAREKLFFGSGTQLSVL.

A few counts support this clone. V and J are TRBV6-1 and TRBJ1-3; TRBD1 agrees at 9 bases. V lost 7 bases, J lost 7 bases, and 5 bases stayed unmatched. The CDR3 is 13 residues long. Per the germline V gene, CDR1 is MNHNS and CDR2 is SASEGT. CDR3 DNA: TGTGCCAGCACCTTTGACAGGGGGAACACCATATATTTT. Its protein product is CASTFDRGNTIYF.

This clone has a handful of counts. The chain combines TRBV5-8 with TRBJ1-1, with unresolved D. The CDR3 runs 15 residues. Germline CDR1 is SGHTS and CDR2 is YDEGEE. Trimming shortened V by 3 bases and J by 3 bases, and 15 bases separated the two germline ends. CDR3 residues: CASSSGPRPDTEAFF. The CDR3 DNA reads TGTGCCAGCAGCTCCGGACCTCGACCAGACACTGAAGCTTTCTTT.

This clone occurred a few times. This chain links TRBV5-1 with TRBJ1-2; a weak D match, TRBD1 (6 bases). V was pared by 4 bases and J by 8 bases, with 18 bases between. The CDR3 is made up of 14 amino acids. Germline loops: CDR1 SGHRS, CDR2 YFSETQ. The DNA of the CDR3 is TGCGCCAGCAGCCGCACAGGGTGGGGAAGAGGCTACACCTTC. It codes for CASSRTGWGRGYTF. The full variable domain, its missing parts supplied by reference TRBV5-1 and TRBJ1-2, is KAGVTQTPRYLIKTRGQQVTLSCSPISGHRSVSWYQQTPGQGLQFLFEYFSETQRNKGNFPGRFSGRQFSNSRSEMNVSTLELGDSALYLCASSRTGWGRGYTFGSGTRLTVV.

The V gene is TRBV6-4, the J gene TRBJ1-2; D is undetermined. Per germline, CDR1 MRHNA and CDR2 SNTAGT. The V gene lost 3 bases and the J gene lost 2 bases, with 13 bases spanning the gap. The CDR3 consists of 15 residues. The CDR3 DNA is TGTGCCAGCAGTGAGGAGGCAGAACCCAACTATGGCTACACCTTC. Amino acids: CASSEEAEPNYGYTF.

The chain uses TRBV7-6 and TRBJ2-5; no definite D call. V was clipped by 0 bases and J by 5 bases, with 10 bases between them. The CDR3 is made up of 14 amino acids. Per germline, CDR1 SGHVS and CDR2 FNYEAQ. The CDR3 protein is CASSLAWVRETQYF. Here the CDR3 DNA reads TGTGCCAGCAGCTTAGCGTGGGTTCGTGAGACCCAGTACTTC.

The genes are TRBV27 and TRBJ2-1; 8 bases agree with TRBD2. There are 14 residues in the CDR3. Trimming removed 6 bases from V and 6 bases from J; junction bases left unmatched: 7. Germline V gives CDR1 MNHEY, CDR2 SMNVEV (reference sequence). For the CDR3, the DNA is TGTGCCAGCAGATCGAGCGGGAGCCTCAATGAGCAGTTCTTC. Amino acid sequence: CASRSSGSLNEQFF.

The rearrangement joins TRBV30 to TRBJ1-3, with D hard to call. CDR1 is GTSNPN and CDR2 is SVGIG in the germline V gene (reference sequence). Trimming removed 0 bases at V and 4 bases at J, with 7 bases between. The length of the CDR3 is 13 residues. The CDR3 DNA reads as TGTGCCTGGAGTGTGAATCTGGGAAACACCATATATTTT. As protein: CAWSVNLGNTIYF.